One sample yielded the 13 T cell receptor beta chains listed below, sequenced in a study of OX40 agonist ivuxolimab in advanced cancers. Sequencing was performed with immunoSEQ multiplex PCR; in TCRdb, only in-frame clones are kept and a portion is missing. Of around 100,000 clones listed, 89% were seen once; the top ten hold about 0.15%. The starting material was CD4+ or CD8+ T cells sorted from blood, obtained in a trial of the OX40 agonist ivuxolimab. Source of these receptors: an adult with an advanced solid tumor such as melanoma, head and neck, liver or kidney cancer.

DNA of the CDR3: TGTGCCAGCAGTGAAGTCGCGGGGATCTCTGGAAACACCATATATTTT. Amino acid sequence: CASSEVAGISGNTIYF. The genes are TRBV6-1 and TRBJ1-3; D not certain. V was trimmed by 1 base and J by 0 bases, leaving 10 bases between them. CDR3 length: 16 residues. Germline V gene lookup returns CDR1 MNHNS and CDR2 SASEGT.

J is TRBJ2-2 and V is TRBV7-3; no clear D gene. V lost 6 bases and J 5 bases, leaving 10 bases between the germline ends. The CDR3 totals 13 residues. CDR1 is SGHTA, CDR2 FQGTGA, per germline. In DNA form, the CDR3 reads TGTGCCAGCAGTCCAGGAGTAACCGGGGAGCTGTTTTTT. This gives the protein CASSPGVTGELFF.

The chain carries TRBV4-1 and TRBJ1-5, with 9 positions matching TRBD1. This CDR3 spans 14 amino acids. The trim removed 4 bases at V and 5 bases at J, leaving 3 bases unmatched. Germline CDR1 reads MGHRA; CDR2 reads YSYEKL. CDR3 sequence (DNA): TGCGCCAGCAGCCCAGGGACAGGGTATCAGCCCCAGCATTTT. This translates into CASSPGTGYQPQHF.

The chain couples TRBV5-1 to TRBJ1-1; D gene unclear. V was cut by 4 bases and J by 4 bases, with 11 bases left in between. Germline V gene lookup returns CDR1 SGHRS and CDR2 YFSETQ. The CDR3 contains 13 residues. The CDR3: CASSARVGTEAFF. DNA of the CDR3: TGCGCCAGCAGCGCGAGGGTGGGCACTGAAGCTTTCTTT. The variable domain in full, completed from reference TRBV5-1 and TRBJ1-1, reads KAGVTQTPRYLIKTRGQQVTLSCSPISGHRSVSWYQQTPGQGLQFLFEYFSETQRNKGNFPGRFSGRQFSNSRSEMNVSTLELGDSALYLCASSARVGTEAFFGQGTRLTVV.

V is TRBV29-1 and J is TRBJ2-5, with D hard to call. Looked up from germline, CDR1 is SQVTM and CDR2 is ANQGSEA. V was shortened by 4 bases and J by 0 bases, with 3 bases between the two germline ends. This CDR3 comprises 11 residues. The CDR3 protein is CSVAYQETQYF. CDR3 nucleotide sequence: TGCAGCGTTGCCTACCAAGAGACCCAGTACTTC.

J is TRBJ2-7 and V is TRBV27; 8 bases are shared with TRBD1. The germline gives CDR1 MNHEY, CDR2 SMNVEV (reference sequence). Trimming cost V 8 bases and J 2 bases; bases outside gene matches: 5. This CDR3 comprises 13 residues. The CDR3 protein is CASHGQGAYEQYF. CDR3 nucleotides: TGTGCCAGCCACGGACAGGGAGCCTACGAGCAGTACTTC.

The chain recombines TRBV30 with TRBJ1-1, with TRBD1 as a possible D gene (6 bases). The ends were cut back, 6 bases at V and 4 bases at J, with 15 bases in the middle. Germline CDR1 is GTSNPN and CDR2 is SVGIG (reference sequence). The CDR3 is 13 residues long. The CDR3 nucleotides read TGTGCCTGCCGGCACAGGGTGGCCACTGAAGCTTTCTTT. It yields the protein CACRHRVATEAFF.

The CDR3 region is CASSGAGLRYNEQFF. The CDR3 bases are TGTGCCAGTAGTGGAGCGGGACTACGTTACAATGAGCAGTTCTTC. The gene calls are TRBV19 and TRBJ2-1; 7 bases are shared with TRBD2. Germline V gives CDR1 LNHDA, CDR2 SQIVND (reference sequence). J gave up 4 bases and V 5 bases, and 8 bases lay outside the gene matches. The CDR3 runs 15 residues.

The V and J genes are TRBV6-4 and TRBJ2-1, with D unclear. The CDR3 extends over 15 amino acids. Trimming took off 2 bases at V and 2 bases at J, with 10 bases between the two ends. Germline lookup yields CDR1 MRHNA and CDR2 SNTAGT. The CDR3, as DNA: TGTGCCAGCAGTGACGGAGATCGTGCCTACAATGAGCAGTTCTTC. This translates into CASSDGDRAYNEQFF.

The chain is built from TRBV7-9 and TRBJ2-2; no clear D. Germline-derived CDR1 and CDR2 are SEHNR and FQNEAQ (reference sequence). V lost 1 base and J lost 0, with 3 bases in between. The CDR3 contains 14 residues. CDR3: CASSLGSNTGELFF. For the CDR3, the DNA is TGTGCCAGCAGCTTAGGCTCGAACACCGGGGAGCTGTTTTTT.

The DNA for the CDR3 is TGCGCCAGCAGCCAAGATTGGGGTACAGCGATGAACACTGAAGCTTTCTTT. Translated: CASSQDWGTAMNTEAFF. The chain carries TRBV4-1 and TRBJ1-1, with D unclear. The length of the CDR3 is 17 residues. The V gene's germline CDR1 is MGHRA and CDR2 YSYEKL. With 0 bases removed from V and 0 bases from J, the gap between germline ends came to 14 bases.

CDR3 sequence: CASSIRDSGTSPYEQYF. The CDR3 nucleotides read TGTGCCAGTAGTATCAGGGATAGCGGGACGTCACCCTACGAGCAGTACTTC. This chain joins TRBV19 and TRBJ2-7; TRBD2 agrees at 8 bases. CDR3 length: 17 residues. The junction had 12 bases not matched to a gene; V was cut back by 3 bases and J by 2 bases. Germline CDR1 LNHDA, CDR2 SQIVND (reference sequence).

This rearrangement joins TRBV27 to TRBJ2-7; TRBD1 agrees at 8 bases. The CDR3 runs to 14 residues. Germline CDR1 is MNHEY and CDR2 is SMNVEV (reference sequence). V was clipped by 8 bases and J by 1 base; unmatched bases: 7. CDR3 protein: CASVPHRGSYEQYF. CDR3 sequence (DNA): TGTGCCAGCGTTCCCCACAGGGGGTCCTACGAGCAGTACTTC.